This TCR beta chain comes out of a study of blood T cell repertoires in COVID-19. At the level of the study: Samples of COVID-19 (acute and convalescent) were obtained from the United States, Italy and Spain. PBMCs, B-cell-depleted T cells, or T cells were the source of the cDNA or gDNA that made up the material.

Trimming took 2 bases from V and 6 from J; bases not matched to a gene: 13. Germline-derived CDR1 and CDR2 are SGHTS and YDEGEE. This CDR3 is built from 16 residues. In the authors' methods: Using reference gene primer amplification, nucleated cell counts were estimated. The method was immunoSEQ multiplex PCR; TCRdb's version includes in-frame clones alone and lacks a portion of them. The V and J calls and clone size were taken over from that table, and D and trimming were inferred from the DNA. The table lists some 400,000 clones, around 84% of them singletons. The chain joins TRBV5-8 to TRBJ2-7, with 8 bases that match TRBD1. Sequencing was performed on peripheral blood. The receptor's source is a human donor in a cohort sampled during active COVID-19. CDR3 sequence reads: CASSLYGDRIGGEQYF. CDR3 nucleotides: TGTGCCAGCAGCTTATATGGGGACAGGATAGGTGGCGAGCAGTACTTC.